This passage covers 27 T cell receptor beta chains from one sample sequenced in a study of T cells after yellow fever vaccination (dated by TCRdb to the late 2010s). The treatment or condition label of this sample denotes: live attenuated yellow fever vaccine strain. The protocol used for the library was 5' RACE. Sequencing was performed on an Illumina NovaSeq 6000. Using fastp at Q25 and MiXCR, TCRdb reprocessed the public reads and kept productive beta chains. Under each unique CDR3 protein, matching rows form one entry showing the most common genes and DNA. The table for this sample lists a few hundred thousand distinct CDR3 sequences; around 9.3% of them were counted only once. Of the sample, 3% to 4% falls within the top ten clones. The sample consisted of CD4+ T cells sorted from PBMCs, taken 5 days after the yellow fever booster vaccination. The receptors were gathered from a man aged 18 to 30 who received the YFV17D yellow fever vaccine.

This rearrangement joins TRBV13 to TRBJ1-2; D remains ambiguous. Trimming took 5 bases from V and 1 from J, leaving 11 bases between them. There are 14 residues in the CDR3. Germline CDR1 is PRHDT and CDR2 is FYEKMQ (reference sequence). The CDR3 sequence: CASSQWGFNYGYTF. The CDR3 DNA reads as TGTGCCAGCAGCCAATGGGGATTTAACTATGGCTACACCTTC.

This clonotype appeared a few times. The chain links TRBV12-3 or TRBV12-4 to TRBJ2-7; D possibly corresponds to TRBD2 (7 bases). The CDR3 loop spans 14 amino acids. Trimming removed 7 bases from V and 5 bases from J, with 18 bases in between. The CDR3 region is CASTLGAGANEQYF. CDR3 sequence (DNA): TGTGCCAGCACTCTGGGGGCGGGGGCCAACGAGCAGTACTTC.

The genes are TRBV5-1 and TRBJ2-3; 7 bases align to TRBD2. The germline CDR1 and CDR2 sequences are SGHRS and YFSETQ. The CDR3 covers 16 residues. The J segment lost 3 bases and the V segment lost 6 bases, leaving 13 bases of the junction unmatched. The CDR3 DNA is TGCGCCAGCACCCAGGAGCCCAGCGGGGTAACAGATACGCAGTATTTT. It specifies CASTQEPSGVTDTQYF.

This clonotype was counted at least ten times. The chain carries TRBV20-1 and TRBJ2-7; 7 bases align to TRBD1. The CDR3 contains 13 residues. The germline V gene encodes CDR1 DFQATT and CDR2 SNEGSKA (reference sequence). Germline trimming cut 2 bases from V and 2 bases from J; bases unmatched to any gene: 3. The CDR3, as DNA: TGCAGTGCTAGATCAGGGGGTGCCTACGAGCAGTACTTC. Protein: CSARSGGAYEQYF.

This clonotype was seen many times. This chain links TRBV6-2 or TRBV6-3 with TRBJ1-5; D is possibly TRBD1 (5 bases). Germline assignment: CDR1 MNHEY and CDR2 SVGEGT. The CDR3 sequence is 14 residues long. V dropped 5 bases and J dropped 4 bases, with 12 bases sitting between them. The CDR3 sequence is CASSPQGGNQPQHF. The DNA for the CDR3 is TGTGCCAGCAGTCCTCAGGGTGGGAATCAGCCCCAGCATTTT.

This clonotype came up a few times. J is TRBJ2-5 and V is TRBV14; D is unclear. The germline V gene encodes CDR1 SGHDN and CDR2 FVKESK. V dropped 0 bases and J dropped 1 base, with 9 bases sitting between them. CDR3 length: 15 residues. CDR3 DNA: TGTGCCAGCAGCCAAGATTCGCGCACCCAAGAGACCCAGTACTTC. Protein sequence: CASSQDSRTQETQYF.

The chain combines TRBV4-1 with TRBJ1-1; D not resolved. Trimming took off 2 bases at V and 5 bases at J, with 9 bases between the two ends. The CDR3 runs 13 residues. CDR1 and CDR2 (germline): MGHRA, YSYEKL. The CDR3 protein is CASSQREVTEAFF. CDR3 DNA: TGCGCCAGCAGCCAACGGGAAGTTACTGAAGCTTTCTTT.

The chain carries TRBV18 and TRBJ1-2; perhaps TRBD1 as D (5 bases). There are 16 residues in the CDR3. Per the germline V gene, CDR1 is KGHSH and CDR2 is LQKENI. Trimming cost V 4 bases and J 4 bases, with 19 bases left between them. Here the CDR3 DNA reads TGTGCCAGCTCACGGCAGGGAGAGTCTCCCGTCTATGGCTACACCTTC. This encodes CASSRQGESPVYGYTF.

This clonotype was detected many times. The V and J genes are TRBV5-1 and TRBJ2-1; D unclear. Between the trimmed V and J ends, which lost 0 bases and 10 bases, there was a span of 14 bases. This CDR3 is built from 14 residues. Looked up from germline, CDR1 is SGHRS and CDR2 is YFSETQ. The CDR3 sequence: CASSLEVTFGEQFF. DNA for the CDR3: TGCGCCAGCAGCTTGGAAGTCACCTTTGGGGAGCAGTTCTTC.

This clonotype has more than one count but fewer than ten. The genes are TRBV6-5 and TRBJ2-7; TRBD2 agrees at 8 bases. The germline V gene encodes CDR1 MNHEY and CDR2 SVGAGI. V trimming: 6 bases; J trimming: 0 bases; junction bases outside the gene matches: 4. The length of the CDR3 is 14 residues. This CDR3 is CASSRGGSSYEQYV. In DNA form, the CDR3 reads TGTGCCAGCAGCCGGGGGGGGAGCTCCTACGAGCAGTACGTC.

This chain uses TRBV10-3 with TRBJ2-1, with 10 nucleotides matching TRBD2. With 0 bases clipped from V and 5 bases from J, the junction kept 7 bases outside the gene matches. Germline CDR1 is ENHRY and CDR2 is SYGVKD. This CDR3 comprises 17 residues. The CDR3 loop reads CAISESLSGGLNNEQFF. Written as DNA, the CDR3 is TGTGCCATCAGTGAGTCGCTTAGCGGGGGGTTAAACAATGAGCAGTTCTTC.

The chain has TRBV11-2 and TRBJ2-3; the D gene is possibly TRBD2 (6 bases). The length of the CDR3 is 13 residues. Per the germline V gene, CDR1 is SGHAT and CDR2 is FQNNGV. V lost 5 bases and J 11 bases, leaving 17 bases between the germline ends. The CDR3 region has the DNA TGTGCCAGCAGCAACGCGATGGCGGGGTGGCAGTATTTT. As protein: CASSNAMAGWQYF.

V and J are TRBV6-2 or TRBV6-3 and TRBJ2-2; a possible D gene is TRBD2 (6 bases). The CDR3 totals 15 residues. CDR1 MNHEY and CDR2 SVGEGT come from the germline V gene. Trimming took 0 bases from V and 13 from J, leaving 18 bases between them. The CDR3 bases are TGTGCCAGCAGTTACTCCCCGGGACTCCCCGCTCCGCTGTTTTTT. Amino acids: CASSYSPGLPAPLFF.

The chain recombines TRBV20-1 with TRBJ2-7; maybe TRBD1 (6 bases). Per germline, CDR1 DFQATT and CDR2 SNEGSKA (reference sequence). Trimming took off 6 bases at V and 2 bases at J, with 11 bases between the two ends. This CDR3 is 12 amino acids long. CDR3 sequence reads: CSAGTQAYEQYF. Here the CDR3 DNA reads TGCAGTGCCGGGACACAAGCCTACGAGCAGTACTTC.

The gene calls are TRBV3-1 and TRBJ1-1; possible D gene TRBD1, 5 bases. This CDR3 has 17 residues. The V gene's germline CDR1 is LGHDT and CDR2 YNNKEL (reference sequence). The V end was cut by 4 bases, the J end by 1 base, with 19 bases between. The CDR3 DNA reads as TGTGCCAGCAGCCCCTGGGACGTACGATATCCGAACACTGAAGCTTTCTTT. Protein: CASSPWDVRYPNTEAFF. The full variable domain, completed using reference TRBV3-1 and TRBJ1-1, is DTAVSQTPKYLVTQMGNDKSIKCEQNLGHDTMYWYKQDSKKFLKIMFSYNNKELIINETVPNRFSPKSPDKAHLNLHINSLELGDSAVYFCASSPWDVRYPNTEAFFGQGTRLTVV.

This chain joins TRBV7-9 and TRBJ1-4, with 8 bases matching TRBD1. There are 14 residues in the CDR3. Germline CDR1 and CDR2: SEHNR and FQNEAQ (reference sequence). After removal of 3 bases from V and 8 bases from J, the junction contained 5 bases not matched to a gene. DNA of the CDR3: TGTGCCAGCAGCTTGACAGGGGCGGGGGAAAAACTGTTTTTT. Translating it yields CASSLTGAGEKLFF.

Concerning this clonotype itself: Given the absence of the conserved phenylalanine or tryptophan at the CDR3 end, a read error is likely. The DNA is omitted, as the CDR3 cannot be located on it reliably, and the CDR3 follows TCRdb's listing. This chain links TRBV20-1 with TRBJ2-1; the D segment call TRBD2 is taken from the table without a DNA check. Germline-derived CDR1 and CDR2 are DFQATT and SNEGSKA (reference sequence). The CDR3 extends over 14 residues, inclusive of both ends. CDR3: CSASGTSGVVGLFL.

This clonotype was found many times. The J gene is TRBJ1-6, the V gene TRBV10-3; D remains ambiguous. The CDR3 has 17 residues. V gave up 10 bases and J gave up 4 bases, with 23 bases separating them. The V gene's germline CDR1 is ENHRY and CDR2 SYGVKD. In nucleotides, the CDR3 is TGTGCCAAAATTAGGGATTGCCATACCGCTTATAATTCACCCCTCCACTTT. This gives the protein CAKIRDCHTAYNSPLHF.

This clonotype was counted between two and nine times. This chain connects TRBV19 to TRBJ2-3, with D perhaps TRBD1 or TRBD2 (5 bases each). With 5 bases removed from V and 3 bases from J, the gap between germline ends came to 12 bases. CDR1 is LNHDA, CDR2 SQIVND, per germline (reference sequence). The length of the CDR3 is 14 residues. The CDR3 DNA follows: TGTGCCAGTAGTCCGGGGCCGGGTACAGATACGCAGTATTTT. Its translation is CASSPGPGTDTQYF. Together with reference TRBV19 and TRBJ2-3, the CDR3 gives the full variable domain: DGGITQSPKYLFRKEGQNVTLSCEQNLNHDAMYWYRQDPGQGLRLIYYSQIVNDFQKGDIAEGYSVSREKKESFPLTVTSAQKNPTAFYLCASSPGPGTDTQYFGPGTRLTVL.

This clonotype was recorded many times. J is TRBJ2-3 and V is TRBV5-1, with 10 nucleotides matching TRBD1. CDR3 size: 16 residues. The germline V gene encodes CDR1 SGHRS and CDR2 YFSETQ. The V and J ends lost 0 bases and 1 base, in that order; junction bases with no gene match: 2. This CDR3 is CASSLAGTGGTDTQYF. CDR3 nucleotides: TGCGCCAGCAGCTTGGCCGGGACAGGGGGCACAGATACGCAGTATTTT.

In its sample, this clonotype was seen a few times. V usage is TRBV6-2 or TRBV6-3 and J usage is TRBJ2-4, with D tentatively TRBD2 (5 bases). Trimming stripped 11 bases from V and 8 bases from J, with 10 bases between. The CDR3 totals 10 residues. Germline-derived CDR1 and CDR2 are MNHEY and SVGEGT. The chain's CDR3 is CAAGRDIQYF. CDR3 nucleotides: TGTGCCGCGGGCCGGGACATTCAGTACTTC.

The sample holds many counts of this clonotype. The genes are TRBV15 and TRBJ2-7; the D is unclear. Germline V gene lookup returns CDR1 LNHNV and CDR2 YYDKDF (reference sequence). The CDR3 is made up of 16 amino acids. The ends were cut back, 1 base at V and 0 bases at J, with 13 bases in the middle. CDR3: CATSRASRRSSYEQYF. CDR3 nucleotide sequence: TGTGCCACCAGCAGAGCTTCGAGACGGAGCTCCTACGAGCAGTACTTC. The variable domain in full, with the rest retrieved from reference TRBV15 and TRBJ2-7, is DAMVIQNPRYQVTQFGKPVTLSCSQTLNHNVMYWYQQKSSQAPKLLFHYYDKDFNNEADTPDNFQSRRPNTSFCFLDIRSPGLGDTAMYLCATSRASRRSSYEQYFGPGTRLTVT.

In this sample, this clonotype turned up a few times. The chain joins TRBV7-2 to TRBJ2-3; D is unresolved. This CDR3 comprises 15 residues. In germline, CDR1 is SGHTA, CDR2 FQGNSA. The germline V and J ends were trimmed by 3 bases and 2 bases, with 12 bases remaining between them. CDR3 region: CASSFSRSATDTQYF. The CDR3 coding sequence is TGTGCCAGCAGCTTTTCCCGGTCGGCCACAGATACGCAGTATTTT.

The rearrangement joins TRBV4-2 to TRBJ2-3, with a tentative D call TRBD2 (6 bases). This CDR3 has 16 residues. The germline V and J ends were trimmed by 6 bases and 1 base, with 17 bases remaining between them. Per the germline V gene, CDR1 is LGHNA and CDR2 is YNFKEQ. The CDR3 reads CASRMQAGGGTDTQYF. CDR3 DNA sequence: TGTGCCAGCAGAATGCAGGCTGGCGGGGGCACAGATACGCAGTATTTT.

This rearrangement joins TRBV4-2 to TRBJ2-5, with unresolved D. Deletions cut 0 bases from V and 1 base from J, with 9 bases between. The CDR3 runs to 15 residues. CDR1 LGHNA and CDR2 YNFKEQ come from the germline V gene. CDR3 DNA: TGTGCCAGCAGCCAAGATGGAGAGCGCCAAGAGACCCAGTACTTC. It encodes CASSQDGERQETQYF.

This chain links TRBV4-1 with TRBJ2-3; TRBD1 is a possible D gene (5 bases). Trimming shortened V by 4 bases and J by 5 bases, and 19 bases separated the two germline ends. Germline lookup yields CDR1 MGHRA and CDR2 YSYEKL. This CDR3 is 16 amino acids long. DNA of the CDR3: TGCGCCAGCAGCCCCACCCACAGGCTCGTTATAGATACGCAGTATTTT. Translation: CASSPTHRLVIDTQYF.

This chain connects TRBV15 to TRBJ2-2; D perhaps matches TRBD1 (6 bases). CDR1 is LNHNV, CDR2 YYDKDF, per germline (reference sequence). The CDR3 totals 17 residues. V dropped 1 base and J dropped 4 bases, with 16 bases sitting between them. The CDR3, as DNA: TGTGCCACCAGCAGAGGGGGGCAGGTCGTGTTCACCGGGGAGCTGTTTTTT. Protein: CATSRGGQVVFTGELFF.